Listed below are T cell receptor beta chains from one sample, sequenced in a study of CD8 T cells in ankylosing spondylitis. TCRdb re-called the 5' RACE reads with MiXCR, one entry per CDR3 protein. The sample includes tens of thousands of distinct CDR3 sequences, 2.5% to 3.5% of them seen just once. The specimen sequenced was blood, either unsorted or a sorted T cell fraction (not recorded which). These TCRs come from a male donor with ankylosing spondylitis or in good health (not recorded which). CDR3s include the opening cysteine and the closing phenylalanine or tryptophan. Fields, in order: J gene, clone size, V gene, D gene, CDR3 DNA, CDR3 protein. D genes are given only for firm matches. Only part of the rows carry a size: once, few, many, or a class if the clone is expanded.

J: TRBJ1-1
size: many
V: TRBV9
D: .
DNA: TGTGCCAGCAGCAAAGAGGCCTTGAACACTGAAGCTTTCTTT
CDR3: CASSKEALNTEAFF

J: TRBJ1-5
size: many
V: TRBV9
D: .
DNA: TGTGCCAGCAGCGTAGACGACTATAGCAATCAGCCCCAGCATTTT
CDR3: CASSVDDYSNQPQHF

J: TRBJ1-6
size: many
V: TRBV9
D: .
DNA: TGTGCCAGCAGCGCCTCGAGGGTTCGGAATTCACCCCTCCACTTT
CDR3: CASSASRVRNSPLHF

J: TRBJ2-1
size: many
V: TRBV9
D: .
DNA: TGTGCCAGCAGCCCCTTTGAGCGGTCCAATGAGCAGTTCTTC
CDR3: CASSPFERSNEQFF

J: TRBJ2-1
size: many
V: TRBV9
D: TRBD2
DNA: TGTGCCAGCAGCCGGACTAGCGGGAGTTACAATGAGCAGTTCTTC
CDR3: CASSRTSGSYNEQFF

J: TRBJ1-6
size: many
V: TRBV9
D: .
DNA: TGTGCCAGCAGCGTAGAAGGGGCTTTGAATTCACCCCTCCACTTT
CDR3: CASSVEGALNSPLHF

J: TRBJ2-2
size: many
V: TRBV9
D: .
DNA: TGTGCCAGCAGCGTGACGGTTACCGGGGAGCTGTTTTTT
CDR3: CASSVTVTGELFF

J: TRBJ2-5
size: .
V: TRBV9
D: TRBD2
DNA: TGTGCCAGCAGCGTTATAGCGGGAGGGGAGACCCAGTACTTC
CDR3: CASSVIAGGETQYF

J: TRBJ2-3
size: many
V: TRBV9
D: .
DNA: TGTGCCAGCAGCGTAGCGGGATCCTTCACAGATACGCAGTATTTT
CDR3: CASSVAGSFTDTQYF

J: TRBJ2-1
size: medium-sized
V: TRBV9
D: .
DNA: .
CDR3: CASSVGDGTSEFF

J: TRBJ2-2
size: many
V: TRBV9
D: .
DNA: TGTGCCAGCAGCCCCCGGGACGGAACGAACACCGGGGAGCTGTTTTTT
CDR3: CASSPRDGTNTGELFF

J: TRBJ2-6
size: many
V: TRBV9
D: .
DNA: TGTGCCAGCAGCGTAGAGGGTAGCTCTGGGGCCAACGTCCTGACTTTC
CDR3: CASSVEGSSGANVLTF

J: TRBJ2-3
size: many
V: TRBV9
D: .
DNA: TGTGCCAGCAGCGTAGATCTGGGGTGGCGGGACCTAACAGATACGCAGTATTTT
CDR3: CASSVDLGWRDLTDTQYF

J: TRBJ2-6
size: .
V: TRBV9
D: TRBD1
DNA: TGTGCCAGCAGCCCTAGACAGGGCTCTGGGGCCAACGTCCTGACTTTC
CDR3: CASSPRQGSGANVLTF

J: TRBJ2-7
size: many
V: TRBV9
D: .
DNA: TGTGCCAGCAGCCCTCGACCTGCTCCTGGGCGGACCTGGCACCACGAGCAGTACTTC
CDR3: CASSPRPAPGRTWHHEQYF

J: TRBJ2-1
size: many
V: TRBV9
D: .
DNA: TGTGCCAGCAGCGTAGCTACAGGGCGGCTCAATGAGCAGTTCTTC
CDR3: CASSVATGRLNEQFF

J: TRBJ2-3
size: many
V: TRBV9
D: .
DNA: TGTGCCAGCAGTGTCCGGGACCAAAGCACAGATACGCAGTATTTT
CDR3: CASSVRDQSTDTQYF

J: TRBJ2-3
size: many
V: TRBV9
D: TRBD2
DNA: TGTGCCAGCAGCGTAGTCGGGACTAGCGGGATCACAGATACGCAGTATTTT
CDR3: CASSVVGTSGITDTQYF

J: TRBJ2-5
size: many
V: TRBV9
D: .
DNA: TGTGCCAGCAGCCCCTTCCACAGGGGAGGGGAGACCCAGTACTTC
CDR3: CASSPFHRGGETQYF

J: TRBJ2-5
size: .
V: TRBV9
D: .
DNA: TGTGCCAGCAGCGTAGAGGGGACGGGTCAAGAGACCCAGTACTTC
CDR3: CASSVEGTGQETQYF

J: TRBJ2-1
size: many
V: TRBV9
D: .
DNA: TGTGCCAGCAGCGTTAGCTGGGCGAGTAGCTCCTACAATGAGCAGTTCTTC
CDR3: CASSVSWASSSYNEQFF